A selection of T cell receptor beta chains follows, all from one sample in a study of T cell repertoires in cytomegalovirus infection. For these TCRs, the target antigens are not known. MiXCR was run by TCRdb on the reads, yielding one entry per CDR3 protein. The sample records approximately 1,000,000 distinct CDR3 sequences, roughly 30% being singletons. The sequences come from cultured CD8+ T cells from PBMCs, collected from culture after CMV antigen stimulation. The origin of the receptors is a human donor in good health (CMV status not recorded). Some clones in this sample may be carry-over from other donors' samples. Each CDR3 is given with its conserved first and last residue. Each record gives: clone size, V gene, J gene, D gene, CDR3 protein, CDR3 DNA. D genes are given only for firm matches. For some rows the clone size is stated as once, few or many, or as a class when expanded; others skip it.

>.|TRBV4-1|TRBJ1-2|TRBD1
CASSQPGTGTYGYTF
TGCGCCAGCAGCCAACCCGGGACAGGGACCTATGGCTACACCTTC
>few|TRBV10-3|TRBJ2-3|.
CAISSPSSTDTQYF
TGTGCCATCAGTTCACCTTCTAGCACAGATACGCAGTATTTT
>.|TRBV6-5|TRBJ1-3|.
CASSSGPGNTIYF
TGTGCCAGCAGTTCGGGGCCAGGAAACACCATATATTTT
>.|TRBV7-9|TRBJ1-4|.
CASSLDGLDEKLFF
TGTGCCAGCAGCTTAGATGGCCTCGATGAAAAACTGTTTTTT
>.|TRBV6-2/TRBV6-3|TRBJ2-5|TRBD2
CASRPLGAGEETQYF
TGTGCCAGCAGACCCCTTGGGGCGGGGGAGGAGACCCAGTACTTC
>many|TRBV7-9|TRBJ2-5|.
CASSLLKGFEETQYF
TGTGCCAGCAGCTTGCTTAAAGGGTTCGAGGAGACCCAGTACTTC
>many|TRBV7-9|TRBJ1-2|.
CASGIGGEDYGYTF
TGTGCCAGCGGTATAGGGGGGGAGGACTATGGCTACACCTTC
>.|TRBV29-1|TRBJ1-1|.
CSVKGWEGEAFF
TGCAGCGTTAAGGGTTGGGAGGGTGAAGCTTTCTTT
>.|TRBV6-1|TRBJ2-4|.
CASSGTGGPAIQYF
TGTGCCAGCAGTGGGACCGGGGGCCCGGCCATTCAGTACTTC
>few|TRBV27|TRBJ2-7|.
CASTGNPRIHEQYF
TGTGCCAGCACCGGAAACCCCAGGATCCACGAGCAGTACTTC
>.|TRBV7-9|TRBJ2-3|TRBD2
CASSSYLSSGGRTDTQYF
TGTGCCAGCAGCTCGTATTTGTCTAGCGGGGGCCGCACAGATACGCAGTATTTT
>.|TRBV7-9|TRBJ1-3|TRBD1
CASSSGTGGTGNTIYF
TGTGCCAGCAGCTCCGGGACAGGGGGAACTGGAAACACCATATATTTT
>.|TRBV27|TRBJ1-1|.
CASSAGRAAFF
TGTGCCAGCTCCGCTGGGAGGGCAGCTTTCTTT
>.|TRBV11-3|TRBJ1-2|.
CASSLDDQGYTF
TGTGCCAGCAGCTTAGATGATCAGGGCTACACCTTC
>.|TRBV19|TRBJ2-1|TRBD2
CASSIFSGGPGEQFF
TGTGCCAGTAGTATCTTTAGCGGGGGCCCAGGGGAGCAGTTCTTC
>.|TRBV10-3|TRBJ2-3|.
CAISESWRGLGDTQYF
TGTGCCATCAGTGAGTCGTGGCGGGGGCTAGGAGATACGCAGTATTTT
>few|TRBV15|TRBJ1-4|TRBD1
CATSPNSGGGSLFEKLFF
TGTGCCACCAGCCCGAACTCAGGGGGGGGCAGTCTGTTTGAAAAACTGTTTTTT
>few|TRBV4-1|TRBJ2-7|TRBD1
CASSQAGTGNHEQYF
TGCGCCAGCAGCCAAGCCGGGACAGGGAACCACGAGCAGTACTTC
>.|TRBV2|TRBJ1-3|.
CASSGTGLRGNTIYF
TGTGCCAGCAGCGGTACAGGGTTACGTGGAAACACCATATATTTT
>few|TRBV7-9|TRBJ2-7|.
CASSSSDGTYEQYF
TGTGCCAGCAGCTCCTCGGACGGCACCTACGAGCAGTACTTC
>.|TRBV20-1|TRBJ2-3|TRBD1
CSARDLPGQGADTQYF
TGCAGTGCTAGAGATCTTCCGGGCCAGGGGGCAGATACGCAGTATTTT
>many|TRBV7-6|TRBJ2-3|TRBD1
CASSSRTGGTDTQYF
TGTGCCAGCAGCTCACGGACAGGGGGCACAGATACGCAGTATTTT